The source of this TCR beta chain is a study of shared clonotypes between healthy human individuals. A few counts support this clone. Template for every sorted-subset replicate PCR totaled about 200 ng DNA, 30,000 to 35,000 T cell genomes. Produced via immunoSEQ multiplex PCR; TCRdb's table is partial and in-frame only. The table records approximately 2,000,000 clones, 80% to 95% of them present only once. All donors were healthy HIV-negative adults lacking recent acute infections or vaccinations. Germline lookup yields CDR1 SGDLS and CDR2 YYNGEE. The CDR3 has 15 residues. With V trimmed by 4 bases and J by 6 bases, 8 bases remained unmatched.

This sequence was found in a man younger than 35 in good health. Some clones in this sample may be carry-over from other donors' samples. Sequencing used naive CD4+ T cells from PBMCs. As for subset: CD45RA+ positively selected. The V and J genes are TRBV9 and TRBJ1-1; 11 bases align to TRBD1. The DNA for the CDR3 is TGTGCCAGCAGCACTGGACAGGGGGCGATTGCTGAAGCTTTCTTT. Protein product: CASSTGQGAIAEAFF.